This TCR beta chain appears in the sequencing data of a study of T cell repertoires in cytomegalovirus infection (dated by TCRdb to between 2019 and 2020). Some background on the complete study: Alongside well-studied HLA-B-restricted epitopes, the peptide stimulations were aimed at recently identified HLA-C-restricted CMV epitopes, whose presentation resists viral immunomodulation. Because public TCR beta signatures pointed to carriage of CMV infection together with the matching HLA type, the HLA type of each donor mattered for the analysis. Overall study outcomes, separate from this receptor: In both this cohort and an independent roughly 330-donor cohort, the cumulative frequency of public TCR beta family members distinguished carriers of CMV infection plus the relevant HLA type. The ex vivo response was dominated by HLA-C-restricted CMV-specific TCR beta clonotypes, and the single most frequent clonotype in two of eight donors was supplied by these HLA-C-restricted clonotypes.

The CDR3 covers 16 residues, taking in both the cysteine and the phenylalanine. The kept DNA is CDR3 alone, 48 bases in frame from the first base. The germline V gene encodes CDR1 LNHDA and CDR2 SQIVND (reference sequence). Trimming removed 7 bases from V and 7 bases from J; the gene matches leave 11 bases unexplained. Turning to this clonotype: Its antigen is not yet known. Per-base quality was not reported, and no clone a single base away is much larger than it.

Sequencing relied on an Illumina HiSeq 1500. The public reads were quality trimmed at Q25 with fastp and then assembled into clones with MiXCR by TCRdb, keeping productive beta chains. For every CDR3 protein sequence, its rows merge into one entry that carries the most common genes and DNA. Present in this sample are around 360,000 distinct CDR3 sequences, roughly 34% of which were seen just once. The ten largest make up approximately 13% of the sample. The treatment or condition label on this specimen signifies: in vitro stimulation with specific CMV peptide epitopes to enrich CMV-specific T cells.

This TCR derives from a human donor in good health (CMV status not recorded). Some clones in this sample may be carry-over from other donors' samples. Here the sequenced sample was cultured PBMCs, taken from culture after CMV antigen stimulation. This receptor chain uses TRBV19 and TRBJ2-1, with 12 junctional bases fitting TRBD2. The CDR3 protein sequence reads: CASNQLAGGPVNEQFF. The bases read TGTGCCAGTAACCAGCTAGCGGGAGGGCCGGTGAATGAGCAGTTCTTC.